This paragraph covers one TCR beta chain sequence. As yet, its antigen is unknown. The data belong to a study of cytomegalovirus exposure and HLA in healthy donors. Overall study findings and caveats: Reported results showed that the classifier diagnosed cytomegalovirus status with high specificity and sensitivity. Analyzed later, most CMV-associated TCR beta chains appeared HLA-restricted. The authors listed 150 or so TCR beta chains as cytomegalovirus-associated.

The PCR contained 60 Vbeta and 13 Jbeta primers. Profiling relied on immunoSEQ multiplex PCR, and the TCRdb table lists in-frame clones only, not all of them. The data show fewer than 150,000 clones, 70% to 80% seen once. The sequence derives from a man aged 18-30 years in good health and CMV-seronegative. Specimen: PBMCs.

The CDR3 nucleotides are TGTGCCAGCAGCTTAATGGGCAGGGCTGATGAAAAACTGTTTTTT. It specifies CASSLMGRADEKLFF. The chain is built from TRBV7-2 and TRBJ1-4; possibly TRBD1 for D (5 bases). The V and J ends lost 2 bases and 6 bases respectively, with 13 bases between them. The CDR3 runs to 15 residues. Germline V gene lookup returns CDR1 SGHTA and CDR2 FQGNSA.